This is a list of T cell receptor beta chains from one sample in a study of a mutant IDH1 vaccine in newly diagnosed glioma. Only in-frame clones appear in the TCRdb table, and some are missing; sequencing was by immunoSEQ multiplex PCR. The table shows more than 20,000 clones, with around 80% occurring only once. These receptors are not linked to any known antigen. The material sequenced was PBMCs, taken from a glioma patient whose treatment included an IDH1 peptide vaccine. These receptors were collected from a man in his thirties or forties with glioma. CDR3s leave out the opening cysteine and the closing phenylalanine or tryptophan.

TRBV25-1,ASSDTTRGETQY
TRBV19,ATTDRSWNGYT
TRBV6-5,ASSYGGAEKLF
TRBV5-4,ASSRVGAEQF
TRBV6-1,ASSPGQGVSYEQY
TRBV30,AWSPFGQSSYNEQF
TRBV29-1,SVWFRGPYGYT
TRBV5-4,ASSTGTGDNTIY
TRBV6-1,ASRAGGGYQETQY
TRBV6-1,ASSGASDRGWDQPQH
TRBV2,ASTMEPLPYNEQF
TRBV11-2,ASSQTIGAGNTIY
TRBV5-1,ASSSGSGQGSYEQY
TRBV5-6,ASSPAGGNTGELF
TRBV5-1,ASSPDPSGTNTDTQY
TRBV25-1,ASSRHSGSSYNEQF
TRBV6-1,AIRQITNTEAF
TRBV5-1,ASSLRGARVETQY
TRBV2,ASSEGGGPGANEQF
TRBV6-1,ASGVGDYEQY
TRBV5-1,ASSYTQGGLYGYT
TRBV2,ASRPTSDSTDTQY
TRBV2,ASRGQGNYGYT
TRBV29-1,SVVGKGKTEAF
TRBV11-3,ASSLQENTEAF
TRBV5-1,ASSLGGLALFTGELF
TRBV9,ASSAGTGGNEKLF
TRBV4-2,ASSLRTGAVGNTEAF
TRBV18,ASSHGNTEAF
TRBV30,AWSVKGAASGGTIY
TRBV5-5,ASSLQGYYEQY
TRBV4-2,ASSRSAYEQF
TRBV27,ASSLGQGAREQY
TRBV4-2,ASSLTRGGTEAF
TRBV29-1,SVGQGNYGYT
TRBV30,AWSDATEAF
TRBV27,ASSSPGLADTQY
TRBV6-5,ASSYSGGHYGYT
TRBV29-1,SVEDLAGSSYNEQF
TRBV7-9,ASSREAEAF
TRBV10-3,AISEGQSHGAEQY
TRBV13,ASSFQETQY
TRBV10-1,ASSEGVTEAF
TRBV30,AWSTNTEAF
TRBV28,ASSSAAGGANVLT
TRBV10-1,ASSGWGDSGTEAF
TRBV7-6,ASSLGLGPDTQY
TRBV4-1,ASSEAASGEQY
TRBV14,ASSQDFPRGGLAVLSTDTQY
TRBV10-2,ASSESGGLAGGPGTGELF
TRBV6-1,ASSARDRYYEQY
TRBV18,ASTGEYGYT
TRBV4-1,ASSQDHRYNEQF